This record concerns one T cell receptor (beta chain) sequence. This table comes from immunoSEQ multiplex PCR, and its TCRdb copy is limited to in-frame clones, with some not included. Of 150,000 to 200,000 clones in the sample, 80% to 95% were seen once. This entry comes from a study of shared clonotypes between healthy human individuals. Material for sequencing was naive CD4+ T cells sorted from blood. Stated subset: CD45RA+ positively selected. This TCR derives from a woman in her twenties or thirties in good health.

CDR3 loop: CASSGTTLGGTQFF. CDR3 sequence (DNA): TGTGCCAGCAGCGGTACTACGCTGGGCGGGACCCAGTTCTTC. The rearrangement joins TRBV9 to TRBJ2-1; the D gene is possibly TRBD2 (6 bases). Germline V gene sequence: CDR1 SGDLS, CDR2 YYNGEE. This CDR3 spans 14 amino acids. V was trimmed by 3 bases and J by 13 bases, leaving 20 bases between them.